The T cell receptor beta chain described here comes from a study of T cell changes during pregnancy in multiple sclerosis (dated by TCRdb to the late 2010s). Study-wide context: In women with multiple sclerosis, the researchers looked at how the T cell repertoire shifted as pregnancy progressed.

Libraries came from the immunoSEQ multiplex PCR assay. Sourced from immuneACCESS, this table was stored by TCRdb with only in-frame sequences that have V and J called. A share of the clones is absent; for the studies checked, an unresolved V gene accounts for under half, and the remainder has no known explanation. A total of fewer than 40,000 clones appear in this sample, over 85% of them only once. Jointly, the top ten make up approximately 0.47% of the sample. A word on this clone: The antigen this receptor binds is unknown. Per-base quality was not reported, and no clone a single base away is much larger than it.

Spanning cysteine to phenylalanine, the CDR3 consists of 13 amino acids. The kept DNA is CDR3 alone, 39 bases in frame from the first base. V is cut by 3 bases and J by 7 bases, and the space between the germline ends is 9 bases. CDR1 and CDR2 were assigned from the germline V gene (reference sequence) as LNHDA and SQIVND. This receptor chain uses TRBV19 and TRBJ1-4, with no confident D gene call. The clonotype comes from a female donor in good health, enrolled as a control in a pregnancy study. Sequencing used CD4+ T cells from peripheral blood mononuclear cells, obtained in the second trimester of pregnancy. The sequenced DNA is TGTGCCAGTAGTATCCAGTTCGCTGAAAAACTGTTTTTT. It translates to CASSIQFAEKLFF.